The entry that follows covers one TCR beta chain sequence. Its antigen is unknown. The data stem from a study of identical twins. Overall study results and limits: Cord blood beta clonotypes that were abundant carried fewer insertions, and memory repertoires showed no such trend. Some out-of-frame alpha sequences were shared by twins, and these showed excess low generation probability.

V shed 10 bases and J 6 bases; nucleotides not matched to a gene: 23. This CDR3 is 18 amino acids long. TCRdb itself ran the 5' RACE reads through MiXCR, one entry per CDR3 protein. The sample records fewer than 500,000 distinct CDR3 sequences, 13% to 15% being singletons. These data also formed part of another study, on yellow fever vaccine responses in identical twins.

V is TRBV12-3 or TRBV12-4 and J is TRBJ2-2, with 7 bases fitting TRBD2. The receptor was isolated from a woman in her late teens or twenties in good health. Sequencing input: CD4+ T cells sorted from blood. For the CDR3, the DNA is TGTGCCATCTGCCGGGACCTGGGGGGGAGGGCCCGTCCCGGGGAGCTGTTTTTT. Protein sequence: CAICRDLGGRARPGELFF.